This T cell receptor beta chain was captured in a study of T cells expressing NK-cell markers. Overall study context: Repertoire data for TCR beta were derived from sorted T cells (CD3+CD56+NKG2C+, CD3+CD56+NKG2C- and CD3+CD56-NKG2C+). Study findings and constraints: Of the CD8+ T cell pool in 6 or 7 donors, roughly 1.0-7.5% was accounted for by dominant NKG2C+ clonotypes.

As regards this clonotype: Its antigen is currently unknown.

In germline, CDR1 is MNHEY, CDR2 SMNVEV (reference sequence). The CDR3 is 18 residues long. It was by 5'RACE template switching with UMIs that TCR beta cDNA was made. Following a re-call of the 5' RACE reads, TCRdb has one entry per CDR3 protein and lacks DNA. This listing includes 300,000 to 450,000 distinct CDR3 sequences. V usage is TRBV27 and J usage is TRBJ1-1; with no DNA, the TCRdb D assignment of TRBD1 cannot be verified. The source is a man aged 18-69 years in good health. Sequenced material: blood T cells: a sorted CD56 or NKG2C T cell subset, CD4+ or CD8+ T cells, or bulk PBMC T cells (not recorded which). CDR3 amino acids: CASSLSTGGRRLGTEAFF.